This T cell receptor beta chain appears in the sequencing data of a study of blood T cell repertoires in COVID-19. Across the study: Either two negative PCRs, clearance, or symptom resolution qualified Cohort 3 donors as recovered.

Assay: immunoSEQ multiplex PCR; the TCRdb copy retains only in-frame clones and omits some. The sample holds 350,000 to 450,000 clones, more than 70% seen once. Germline loops: CDR1 WNHNN, CDR2 SYGVQD (reference sequence). V was shortened by 4 bases and J by 3 bases, with 9 bases between the two germline ends. The CDR3 consists of 14 residues. Study members were between about 18 and 95 years old and lived in 20 to 25 US regions. Participants' own reports of clinical history determined their cohort assignment. V usage is TRBV10-1 and J usage is TRBJ2-2; D might be TRBD2 (5 bases). The TCR sequence derives from a man aged 35 to 55 in a cohort exposed to, infected with or recovered from COVID-19 (not recorded which). The specimen was PBMCs or T cells enriched from blood (not recorded which). CDR3: CASSAGFDTGELFF. DNA for the CDR3: TGCGCCAGCAGTGCGGGGTTTGACACCGGGGAGCTGTTTTTT.